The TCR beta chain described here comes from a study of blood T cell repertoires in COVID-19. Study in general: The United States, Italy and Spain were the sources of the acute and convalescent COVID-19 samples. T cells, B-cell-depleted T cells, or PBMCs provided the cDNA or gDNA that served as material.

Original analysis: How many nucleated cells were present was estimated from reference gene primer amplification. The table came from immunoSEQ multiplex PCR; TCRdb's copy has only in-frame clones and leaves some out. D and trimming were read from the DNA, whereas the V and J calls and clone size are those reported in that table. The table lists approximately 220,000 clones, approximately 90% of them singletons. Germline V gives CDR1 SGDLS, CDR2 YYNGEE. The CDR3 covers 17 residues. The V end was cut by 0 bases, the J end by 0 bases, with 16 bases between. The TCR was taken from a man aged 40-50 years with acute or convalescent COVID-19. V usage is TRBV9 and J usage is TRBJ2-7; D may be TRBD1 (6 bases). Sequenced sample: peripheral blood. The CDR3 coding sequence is TGTGCCAGCAGCGTAGACGCGGTTGGACAGTCCTCCTACGAGCAGTACTTC. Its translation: CASSVDAVGQSSYEQYF.